This TCR beta chain was captured in a study of HIV-infected patients and healthy controls. Study-level findings and limits: Compared with untreated HIV+ repertoires, healthy controls showed roughly threefold more distinct CDR3s and higher Shannon diversity. CDR3 sharing between individuals was lower in HIV-infected patients than in healthy controls.

All unsorted peripheral T cells were captured because whole blood was used without fractionation. In its sample, this clonotype was seen many times. As yet, its antigen is unknown. Alpha and beta constant-region primers primed reverse transcription of around 540 ng RNA. Alpha and beta chain libraries were made separately by chain-specific third strand synthesis with multiplexing indices. TCRdb re-analysed the 5' RACE reads in MiXCR, keeping a single row per CDR3 protein. The sample holds about 15,000 distinct CDR3 sequences, about 7.7% seen once. V was cut by 5 bases and J by 2 bases, with 19 bases left in between. The CDR3 is made up of 17 amino acids.

Sequencing was carried out using blood. This clonotype originated in an adult in good health. The chain recombines TRBV12-3 or TRBV12-4 with TRBJ1-5, with D unclear. CDR3 region: CASSTRSPGVGNQPQHF. CDR3 sequence (DNA): TGTGCCAGCAGTACCCGTTCCCCAGGCGTGGGCAATCAGCCCCAGCATTTT.